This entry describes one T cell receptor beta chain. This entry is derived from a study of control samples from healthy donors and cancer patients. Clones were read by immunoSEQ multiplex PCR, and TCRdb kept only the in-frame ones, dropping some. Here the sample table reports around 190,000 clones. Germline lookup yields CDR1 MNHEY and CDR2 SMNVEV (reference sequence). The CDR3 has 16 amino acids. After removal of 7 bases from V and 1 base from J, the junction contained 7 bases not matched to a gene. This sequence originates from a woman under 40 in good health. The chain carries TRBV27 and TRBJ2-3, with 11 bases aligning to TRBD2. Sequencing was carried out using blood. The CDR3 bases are TGTGCCAGCAATTCCGCACTAGCGGGGGGCACAGATACGCAGTATTTT. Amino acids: CASNSALAGGTDTQYF.